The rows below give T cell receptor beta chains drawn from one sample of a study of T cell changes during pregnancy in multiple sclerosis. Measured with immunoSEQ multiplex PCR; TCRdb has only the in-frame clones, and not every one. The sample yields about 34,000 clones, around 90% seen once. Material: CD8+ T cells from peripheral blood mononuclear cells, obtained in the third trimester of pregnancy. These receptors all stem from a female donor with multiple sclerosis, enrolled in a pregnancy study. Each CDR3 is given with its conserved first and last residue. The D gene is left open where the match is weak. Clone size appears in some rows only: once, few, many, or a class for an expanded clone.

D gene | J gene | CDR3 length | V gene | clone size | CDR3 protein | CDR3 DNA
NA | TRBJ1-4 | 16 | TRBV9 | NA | CASSVGGGELNEKLFF | TGTGCCAGCAGCGTAGGGGGGGGCGAGTTAAATGAAAAACTGTTTTTT
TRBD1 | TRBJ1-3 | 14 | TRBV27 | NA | CASSPDRGGNTIYF | TGTGCCAGCAGCCCGGACAGGGGAGGAAACACCATATATTTT
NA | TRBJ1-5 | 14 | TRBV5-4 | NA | CASSLRGSDQPQHF | TGTGCCAGCAGCCTGAGGGGGTCCGATCAGCCCCAGCATTTT
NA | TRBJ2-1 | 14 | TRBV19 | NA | CASTFRGTYNEQFF | TGTGCCAGTACCTTCAGGGGCACCTACAATGAGCAGTTCTTC
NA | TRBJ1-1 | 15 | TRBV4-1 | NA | CASSQGPIAGTEAFF | TGCGCCAGCAGCCAAGGACCAATAGCGGGTACTGAAGCTTTCTTT
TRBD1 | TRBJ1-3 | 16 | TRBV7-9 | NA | CASSFLGGTGRNTIYF | TGTGCCAGCAGCTTTCTTGGCGGGACAGGTCGAAACACCATATATTTT
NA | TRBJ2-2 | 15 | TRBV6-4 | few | CASSEREVGTGELFF | TGTGCCAGCAGTGAAAGGGAGGTTGGCACCGGGGAGCTGTTTTTT
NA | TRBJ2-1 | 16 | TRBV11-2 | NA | CASSSGNGLRVDEQFF | TGTGCCAGCAGCTCTGGAAATGGACTTCGAGTCGATGAGCAGTTCTTC
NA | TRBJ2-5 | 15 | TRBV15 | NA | CATSRGVQGGETQYF | TGTGCCACCAGCAGAGGGGTCCAGGGGGGAGAGACCCAGTACTTC
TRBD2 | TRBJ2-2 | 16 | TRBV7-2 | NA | CASSLTSSGPTGELFF | TGTGCCAGCAGCTTAACGTCTAGCGGCCCCACCGGGGAGCTGTTTTTT
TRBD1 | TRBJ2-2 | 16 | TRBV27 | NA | CASSSAQGIPSGELFF | TGTGCCAGCTCTTCCGCACAGGGGATCCCCTCCGGGGAGCTGTTTTTT
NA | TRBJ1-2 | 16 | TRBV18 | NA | CASSPPKARRDYGYTF | TGTGCCAGCTCACCACCGAAGGCCCGGAGGGACTATGGCTACACCTTC
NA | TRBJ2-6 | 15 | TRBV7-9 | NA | CASSSLNSGANVLTF | TGTGCCAGCAGCTCTTTAAACTCTGGGGCCAACGTCCTGACTTTC
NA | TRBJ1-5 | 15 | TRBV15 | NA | CATSRGQGTNQPQHF | TGTGCCACCAGCAGGGGGCAGGGAACGAATCAGCCCCAGCATTTT
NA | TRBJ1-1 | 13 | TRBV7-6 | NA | CASSLEPNTEAFF | TGTGCCAGCAGCTTAGAGCCGAACACTGAAGCTTTCTTT
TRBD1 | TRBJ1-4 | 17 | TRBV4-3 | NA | CASSQEQGATANEKLFF | TGCGCCAGCAGCCAAGAGCAGGGGGCGACGGCTAATGAAAAACTGTTTTTT
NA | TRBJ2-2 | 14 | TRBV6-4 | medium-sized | CASSAGGNTGELFF | TGTGCCAGCAGTGCGGGGGGCAACACCGGGGAGCTGTTTTTT